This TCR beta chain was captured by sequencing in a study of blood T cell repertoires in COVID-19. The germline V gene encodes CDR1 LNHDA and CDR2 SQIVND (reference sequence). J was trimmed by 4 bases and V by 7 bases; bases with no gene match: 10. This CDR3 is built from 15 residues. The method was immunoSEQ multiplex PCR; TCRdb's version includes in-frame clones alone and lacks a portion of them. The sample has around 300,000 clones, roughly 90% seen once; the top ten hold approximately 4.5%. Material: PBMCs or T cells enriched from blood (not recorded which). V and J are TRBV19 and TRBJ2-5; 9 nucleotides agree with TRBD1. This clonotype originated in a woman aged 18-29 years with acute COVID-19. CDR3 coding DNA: TGTGCCAGTAAATGGACAGGGGTTGATCCAGAGACCCAGTACTTC. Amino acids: CASKWTGVDPETQYF.